Detailed here is one T cell receptor (beta chain). This receptor's antigen is unknown. The record has no base qualities; no much larger clone is one base away. This entry belongs to a study of radiotherapy plus CTLA-4 blockade in lung cancer listed by TCRdb under 2018. Looking at the study overall: Among enrolled patients, roughly 18% had an objective response and 30% to 40% reached disease control. What the study reported, not specific to this receptor: Early dynamic changes in blood T cell clones, together with increased serum interferon-beta after radiation, were reported as the strongest predictors of response. After treatment with radiotherapy and ipilimumab, TCR clones that originated in tumors expanded in peripheral blood.

Focal radiation therapy combined with CTLA-4 blockade (ipilimumab) was tested in patients with chemo-refractory metastatic non-small-cell lung cancer. The germline V and J ends show losses of 0 bases and 4 bases respectively, and no gene match explains 1 base of the junction. CDR3 length: 14 amino acids, cysteine to phenylalanine. Here the CDR3 DNA is all that survives: 42 bases in frame from base 1. Based on the germline V gene, the CDR1 and CDR2 sequences are SGHRS and YFSETQ. Library preparation used the immunoSEQ multiplex PCR assay. TCRdb obtained this table from immuneACCESS and retained in-frame rearrangements with V and J assigned. These tables miss some clones; where compared with another copy, unresolved V genes account for less than half of the shortfall, and the remainder is unexplained. The sample profile shows tens of thousands of clones; about 75% of them were found once. The ten largest clones represent around a tenth of the sample.

This material consisted of peripheral blood, taken from a patient treated with radiotherapy plus ipilimumab. The TCR was taken from a human donor with non-small cell lung cancer who had stable disease on radiotherapy plus ipilimumab. The chain is assembled from TRBV5-1 and TRBJ2-5; 9 bases in the junction line up with TRBD1. For the CDR3, the sequence is CASSLVQGAETQYF. The DNA sequence is given as TGCGCCAGCAGCTTGGTACAGGGGGCAGAGACCCAGTACTTC.